The entry that follows covers one T cell receptor (beta chain) sequence. As yet, its antigen is unknown. The data are from a study of T cell responses to AZD1222 COVID-19 vaccine. CDR1 LNHNV and CDR2 YYDKDF come from the germline V gene (reference sequence). The CDR3 is made up of 15 amino acids. Between the trimmed V and J ends, which lost 2 bases and 0 bases, there was a span of 10 bases. Study outcomes and limitations: Repertoires were obtained only post-peak T cell response. Donors were mostly white British, more females; clonal diversity possibly underestimated.

Data came from immunoSEQ multiplex PCR; TCRdb stores just in-frame clones and leaves some out. The sample comprises about 120,000 clones, roughly 88% of which are singletons, and approximately 6.2% rests with the top ten. The sample here was peripheral blood, taken on day 0 of AZD1222 vaccination. The source of this sequence is an adult in good health. The chain recombines TRBV15 with TRBJ1-1, with D tentatively TRBD1 (5 bases). CDR3 residues: CATSRIDRMNTEAFF. CDR3 DNA sequence: TGTGCCACCAGCAGAATTGACAGAATGAACACTGAAGCTTTCTTT.